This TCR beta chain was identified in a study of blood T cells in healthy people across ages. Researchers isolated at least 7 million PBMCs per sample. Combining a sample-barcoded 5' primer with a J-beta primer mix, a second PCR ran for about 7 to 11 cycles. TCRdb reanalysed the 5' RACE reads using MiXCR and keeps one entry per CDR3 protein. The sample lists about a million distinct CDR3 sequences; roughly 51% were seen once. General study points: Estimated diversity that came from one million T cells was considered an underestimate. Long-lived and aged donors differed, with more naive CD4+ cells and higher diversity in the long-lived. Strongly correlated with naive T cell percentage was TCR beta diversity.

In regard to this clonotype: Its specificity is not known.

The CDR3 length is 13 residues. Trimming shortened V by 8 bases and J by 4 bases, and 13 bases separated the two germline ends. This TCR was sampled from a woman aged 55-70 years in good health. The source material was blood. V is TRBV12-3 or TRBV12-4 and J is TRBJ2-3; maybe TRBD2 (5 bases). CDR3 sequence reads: CASGRGRADTQYF. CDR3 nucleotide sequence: TGTGCCAGCGGCAGAGGGAGAGCAGATACGCAGTATTTT.